This T cell receptor (beta chain) was retrieved from a study of blood T cell repertoires in COVID-19 (dated by TCRdb to the early 2020s). Background on the whole study: Collaborator samples came from the United States, Italy and Spain and covered acute and convalescent phases of COVID-19. The prospective study material was composed of cDNA or gDNA derived from T cells, B-cell-depleted T cells, or PBMCs. The dataset comprised deeply sampled blood TCRbeta repertoires from subjects exposed to, actively infected with, or recovered from COVID-19. The repertoires were made available in a free public database intended to serve as a resource for research on the immune response to SARS-CoV-2. Samples were obtained from the ongoing ImmuneRACE study (first 160 participants) and from over 1,000 subjects provided by 6 global collaborators. A de-identified subject ID, COVID-19 status, age in years and sex were almost always included in the sample metadata. Where available, HLA class I and class II types were obtained from metadata supplied by the sample provider rather than from assay-based typing.

Trimming removed 0 bases from V and 8 bases from J; the gene matches leave 6 bases unexplained. Looking up the germline V gene (reference sequence) yields CDR1 MNHEY and CDR2 SMNVEV. Including the terminal cysteine and phenylalanine, the CDR3 comprises 15 residues. The sequence is cut down to CDR3 DNA, 45 bases in frame from base 1. Broad study findings and their caveats: Clinical and demographic metadata were provided uncurated, with the amount varying by source and participant.

Each collaborating institution followed its own protocols to collect whole blood in K2EDTA tubes. For TCRbeta analysis, collaborators shipped samples in one of three forms: frozen whole blood, isolated PBMCs, or DNA extracted from either of those sample types. On this clone: The antigen it recognizes is unknown. No base quality information exists; no much larger clone differs at one position.

TCRbeta CDR3 regions were amplified from genomic DNA by means of the immunoSEQ Assay, a bias-controlled multiplex PCR. For the original study's pipeline: The number of nucleated cells in each sample was estimated by amplification of reference gene primers within the assay. To quantify the absolute abundance of each unique TCRbeta CDR3 rearrangement, sequence reads were collapsed and filtered. Productive Simpson clonality was computed per sample as the square root of Simpson's diversity index over productive rearrangements. Drawn from immuneACCESS, this table holds only the in-frame rearrangements with V and J called that TCRdb kept. Clones are partly lost; checked studies trace under half to an unresolved V gene and leave the rest unexplained. The V and J calls and clone size were taken over from that table, and D and trimming were inferred from the DNA. In all, the sample holds 50,000 or so clones, and over 90% of those were seen once. The ten largest clones add up to roughly 9.7% of the sample.

Recombination joined TRBV27 with TRBJ1-4, with 7 bases in between that match TRBD1. Material for sequencing was peripheral blood. This receptor was obtained from a woman older than 75 with acute or convalescent COVID-19. The DNA reads TGTGCCAGCAGTTTATCCGGCAGGGGGAACGAAAAACTGTTTTTT. Protein translation: CASSLSGRGNEKLFF.